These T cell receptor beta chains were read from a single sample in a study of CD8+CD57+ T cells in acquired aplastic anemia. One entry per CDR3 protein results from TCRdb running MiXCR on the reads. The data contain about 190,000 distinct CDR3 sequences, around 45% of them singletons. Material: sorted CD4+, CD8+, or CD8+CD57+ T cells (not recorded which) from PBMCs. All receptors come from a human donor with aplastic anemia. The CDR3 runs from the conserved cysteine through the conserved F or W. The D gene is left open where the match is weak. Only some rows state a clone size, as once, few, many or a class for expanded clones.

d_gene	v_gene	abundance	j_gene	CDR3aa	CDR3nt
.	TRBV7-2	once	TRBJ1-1	CASSPLTENTEAFF	TGTGCCAGCAGCCCCCTGACAGAGAACACTGAAGCTTTCTTT
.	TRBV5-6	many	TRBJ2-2	CASSLVDSHTGELFF	TGTGCCAGCAGCTTGGTTGACAGCCACACCGGGGAGCTGTTTTTT
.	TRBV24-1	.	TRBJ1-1	CATRAPLGDEAFF	TGTGCCACCAGGGCACCTCTAGGGGATGAAGCTTTCTTT
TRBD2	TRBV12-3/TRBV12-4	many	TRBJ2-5	CASSLRGEGETQYF	TGTGCCAGCAGCCTACGGGGGGAAGGGGAGACCCAGTACTTC
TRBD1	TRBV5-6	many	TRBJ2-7	CASSSSPIDRERLYEQYF	TGTGCCAGCAGCTCGAGTCCGATCGACAGGGAACGCCTCTACGAGCAGTACTTC
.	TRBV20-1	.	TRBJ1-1	CSARRPLQTEAFF	TGCAGTGCTAGAAGGCCATTGCAGACTGAAGCTTTCTTT
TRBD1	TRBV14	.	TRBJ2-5	CASSPRTSWDRGLETQYF	TGTGCCAGCAGCCCAAGAACCTCCTGGGACAGAGGTTTAGAGACCCAGTACTTC
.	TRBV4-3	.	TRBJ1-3	CASSQEGGREHGNTIYF	TGCGCCAGCAGCCAAGAGGGGGGGCGGGAGCATGGAAACACCATATATTTT
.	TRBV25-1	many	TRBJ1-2	CASTMGTGGYTF	TGTGCCAGCACTATGGGCACGGGGGGCTACACCTTC
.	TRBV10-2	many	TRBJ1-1	CASSDGRGFEAFF	TGCGCCAGCAGTGATGGGAGGGGCTTTGAAGCTTTCTTT
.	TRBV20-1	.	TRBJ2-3	CSVWSGRDTDTQYF	TGCAGTGTTTGGTCCGGACGGGACACAGATACACAGTATTTT
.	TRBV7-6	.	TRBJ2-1	CASTGEQFF	TGTGCCAGCACGGGGGAGCAGTTCTTC
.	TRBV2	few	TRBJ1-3	CASSLARTSGNTIYF	TGTGCCAGCAGCTTAGCCAGGACCTCTGGAAACACCATATATTTT
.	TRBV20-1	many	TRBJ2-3	CSAITGRGTDTQYF	TGCAGTGCTATAACGGGACGAGGCACAGATACGCAGTATTTT